The clone carrying this T cell receptor beta chain was seen many times. This sample is drawn from a study of T cells in Graves' hyperthyroidism and ophthalmopathy. CDR1 is ENHRY, CDR2 SYGVKD, per germline. Between the trimmed V and J ends, which lost 10 bases and 4 bases, there was a span of 29 bases. The CDR3 length is 17 residues. Amplified TCR beta CDR3 regions came from RNA transcripts. The HTBI primer set drove a first-round RT-PCR of the TCR CDR3. TCRdb fed the multiplex PCR reads into MiXCR, producing one record per CDR3 protein. Among some 400,000 distinct CDR3 sequences listed, 15% to 20% were seen once.

This TCR was sampled from a woman younger than 35 with Graves' hyperthyroidism. The chain links TRBV10-3 to TRBJ2-7; possibly TRBD1 for D (6 bases). Sequencing used blood. The CDR3 coding sequence is TGTGCCACCGGACAGCCGCCTTACGTAACCCTGGCTTACGAGCAGTACTTC. Its protein is CATGQPPYVTLAYEQYF.